This T cell receptor (beta chain) was retrieved from a study of blood T cell repertoires in COVID-19. The wider study: There were acute and convalescent COVID-19 samples, and they came from the United States, Italy and Spain.

Study processing details: Estimation of nucleated cell counts relied on the amplification of reference gene primers. The method was immunoSEQ multiplex PCR; TCRdb's version includes in-frame clones alone and lacks a portion of them. The DNA gave D and trimming, while V, J and clone size come from that table. The sample consists of about 310,000 clones, approximately 86% of them appearing once. CDR1 and CDR2 (germline): KGHSH, LQKENI. The CDR3 is made up of 14 amino acids. The trim removed 6 bases at V and 6 bases at J, leaving 7 bases unmatched. Recruits, aged roughly 18 to 100 years, lived in 20 to 30 US areas. Cohort 3 recovery required two negative PCRs, clearance, or symptom resolution.

The sample consisted of PBMCs or T cells enriched from blood (not recorded which). The origin of this receptor is a woman aged 18 to 35 who had recovered from COVID-19. The rearrangement uses TRBV18 and TRBJ2-5; 10 bases are shared with TRBD1. CDR3 sequence (DNA): TGTGCCAGCTCCCCAATGGGACAGGGGAAGACCCAGTACTTC. It encodes CASSPMGQGKTQYF.